One sample yielded the 2 T cell receptor beta chains listed below, sequenced in a study of blood T cells in healthy people across ages. PCR was performed a second time for roughly 7 to 12 cycles using a sample-barcoded 5' primer and a J-beta primer mix. MiXCR, run by TCRdb on the 5' RACE reads, gives a single entry per CDR3 protein. The sample records approximately 1.5 million distinct CDR3 sequences, 34% being singletons. What was sequenced was blood. The receptors come from a woman in her 30s in good health.

This clonotype has only a few counts. The CDR3 spells CASSKKRWEKFF. The CDR3 region has the DNA TGTGCCAGCAGCAAAAAAAGGTGGGAGAAGTTCTTC. The chain employs TRBV21-1 and TRBJ2-1. TRBV21-1 is a pseudogene locus. This CDR3 spans 12 amino acids.

This clonotype turned up a few times. This chain joins TRBV20-1 and TRBJ2-7; D is ambiguous. The CDR3 extends over 14 amino acids. CDR1 is DFQATT and CDR2 is SNEGSKA in the germline V gene (reference sequence). V was cut by 3 bases and J by 0 bases, with 12 bases left in between. The DNA for the CDR3 is TGCAGTGCTAGCCGCGGAGTCTACTCCTACGAGCAGTACTTC. Translated, it gives CSASRGVYSYEQYF.